This TCR beta chain was sequenced in a study of cytomegalovirus exposure and HLA in healthy donors. PCR primers comprised 60 Vbeta and 13 Jbeta primers. Sequencing was performed with immunoSEQ multiplex PCR; in TCRdb, only in-frame clones are kept and a portion is missing. The sample shows around 120,000 clones, roughly four fifths of them seen only once. V was clipped by 0 bases and J by 4 bases, with 16 bases between them. The CDR3 is 16 residues long. Germline V gene lookup returns CDR1 SGHRS and CDR2 YFSETQ. Study-wide points: The records held CMV serostatus as the only immune exposure information.

Of note for this clone: The antigen remains unidentified.

This TCR derives from a woman in her forties or fifties in good health and CMV-seronegative. The sequenced sample was PBMCs. The rearrangement joins TRBV5-1 to TRBJ2-5, with D possibly being TRBD2 (6 bases). The CDR3: CASSLDVGSPSETQYF. In DNA form, the CDR3 reads TGCGCCAGCAGCTTGGATGTCGGGAGCCCTTCAGAGACCCAGTACTTC.